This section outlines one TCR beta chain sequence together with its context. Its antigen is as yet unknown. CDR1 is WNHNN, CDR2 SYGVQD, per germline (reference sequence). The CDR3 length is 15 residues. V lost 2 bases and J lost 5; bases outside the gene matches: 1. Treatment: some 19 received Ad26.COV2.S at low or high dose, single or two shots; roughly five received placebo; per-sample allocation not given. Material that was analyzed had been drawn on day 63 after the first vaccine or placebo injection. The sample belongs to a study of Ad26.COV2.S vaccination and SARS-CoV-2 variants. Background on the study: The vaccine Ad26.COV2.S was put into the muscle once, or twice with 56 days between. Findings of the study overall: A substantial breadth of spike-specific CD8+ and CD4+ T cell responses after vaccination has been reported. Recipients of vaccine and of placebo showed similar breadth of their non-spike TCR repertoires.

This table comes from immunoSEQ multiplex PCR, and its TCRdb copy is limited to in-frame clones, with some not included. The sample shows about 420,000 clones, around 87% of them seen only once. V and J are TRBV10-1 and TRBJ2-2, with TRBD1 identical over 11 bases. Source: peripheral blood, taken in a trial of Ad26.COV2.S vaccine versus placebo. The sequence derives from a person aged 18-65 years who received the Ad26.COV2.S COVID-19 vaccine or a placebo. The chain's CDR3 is CASSEGTGGTGELFF. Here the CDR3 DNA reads TGCGCCAGCAGTGAGGGGACAGGGGGTACCGGGGAGCTGTTTTTT.